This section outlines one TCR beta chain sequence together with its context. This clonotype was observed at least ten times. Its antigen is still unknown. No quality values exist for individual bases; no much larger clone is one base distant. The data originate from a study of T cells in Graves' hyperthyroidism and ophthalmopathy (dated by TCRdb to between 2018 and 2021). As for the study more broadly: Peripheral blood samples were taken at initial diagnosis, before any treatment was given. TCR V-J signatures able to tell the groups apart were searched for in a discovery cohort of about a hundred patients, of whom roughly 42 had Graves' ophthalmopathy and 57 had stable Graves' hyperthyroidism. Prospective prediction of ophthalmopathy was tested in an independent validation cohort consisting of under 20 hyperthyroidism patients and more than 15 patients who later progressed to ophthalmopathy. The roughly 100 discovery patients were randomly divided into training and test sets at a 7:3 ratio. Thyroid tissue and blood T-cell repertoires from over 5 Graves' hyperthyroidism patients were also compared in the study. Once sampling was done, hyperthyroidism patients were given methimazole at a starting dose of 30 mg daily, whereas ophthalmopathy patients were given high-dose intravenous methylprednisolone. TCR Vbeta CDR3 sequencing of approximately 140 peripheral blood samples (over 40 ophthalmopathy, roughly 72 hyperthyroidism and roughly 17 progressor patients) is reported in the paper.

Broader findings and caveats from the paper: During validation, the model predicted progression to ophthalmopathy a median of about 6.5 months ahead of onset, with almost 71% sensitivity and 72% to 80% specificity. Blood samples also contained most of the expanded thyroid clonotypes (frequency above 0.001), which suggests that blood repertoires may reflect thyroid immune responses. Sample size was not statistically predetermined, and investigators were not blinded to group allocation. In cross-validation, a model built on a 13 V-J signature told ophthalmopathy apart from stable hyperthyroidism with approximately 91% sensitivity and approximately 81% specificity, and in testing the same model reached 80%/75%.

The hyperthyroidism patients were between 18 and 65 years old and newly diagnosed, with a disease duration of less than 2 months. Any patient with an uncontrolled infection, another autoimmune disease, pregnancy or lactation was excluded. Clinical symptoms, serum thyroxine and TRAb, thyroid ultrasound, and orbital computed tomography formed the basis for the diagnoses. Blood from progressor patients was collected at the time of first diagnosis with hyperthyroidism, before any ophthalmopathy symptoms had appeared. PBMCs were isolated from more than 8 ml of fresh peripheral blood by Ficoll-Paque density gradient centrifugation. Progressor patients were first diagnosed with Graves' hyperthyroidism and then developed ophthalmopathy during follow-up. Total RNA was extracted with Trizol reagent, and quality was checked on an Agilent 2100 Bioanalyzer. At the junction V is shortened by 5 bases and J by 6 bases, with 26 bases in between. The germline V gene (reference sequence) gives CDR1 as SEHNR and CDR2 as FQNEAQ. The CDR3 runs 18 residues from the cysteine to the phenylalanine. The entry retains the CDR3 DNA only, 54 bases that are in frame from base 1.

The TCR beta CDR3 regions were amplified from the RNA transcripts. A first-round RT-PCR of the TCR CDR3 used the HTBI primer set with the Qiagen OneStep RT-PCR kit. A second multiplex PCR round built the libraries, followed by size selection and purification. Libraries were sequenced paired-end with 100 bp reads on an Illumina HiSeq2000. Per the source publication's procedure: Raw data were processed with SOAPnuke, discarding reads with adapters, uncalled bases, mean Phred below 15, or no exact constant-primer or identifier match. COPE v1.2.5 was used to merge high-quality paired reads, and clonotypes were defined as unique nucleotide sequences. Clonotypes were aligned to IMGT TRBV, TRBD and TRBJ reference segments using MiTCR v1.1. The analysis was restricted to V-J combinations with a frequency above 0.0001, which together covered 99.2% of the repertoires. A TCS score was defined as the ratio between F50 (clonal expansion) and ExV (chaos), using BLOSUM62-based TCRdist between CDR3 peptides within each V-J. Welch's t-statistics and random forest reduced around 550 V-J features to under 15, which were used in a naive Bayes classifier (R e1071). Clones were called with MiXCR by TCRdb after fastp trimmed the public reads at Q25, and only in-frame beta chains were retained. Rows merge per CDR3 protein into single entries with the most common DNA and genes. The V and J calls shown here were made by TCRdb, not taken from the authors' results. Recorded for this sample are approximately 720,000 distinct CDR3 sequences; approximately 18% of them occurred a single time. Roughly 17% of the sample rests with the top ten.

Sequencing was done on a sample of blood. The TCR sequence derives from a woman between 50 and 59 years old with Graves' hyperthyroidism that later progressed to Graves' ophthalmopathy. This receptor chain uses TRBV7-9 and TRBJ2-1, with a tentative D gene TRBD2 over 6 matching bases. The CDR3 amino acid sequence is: CASSPSPGPRLDLNEQFF. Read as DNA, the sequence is TGTGCCAGCAGCCCATCTCCCGGTCCCCGACTAGACCTCAATGAGCAGTTCTTC.